The present T cell receptor beta chain was sequenced within a study of T cell responses to AZD1222 COVID-19 vaccine. Study observations and caveats: Donors were mostly white British, more females; clonal diversity possibly underestimated. Among spike-specific TCRs, nearly half reportedly target unmutated variant regions. Scientists sampled the repertoires only once the peak T cell response had passed. Spike as a whole was targeted by vaccine-associated CD4 TCRs, dominant at 160-218 and 743-854.

About this clone: The antigen is undetermined.

Data came from immunoSEQ multiplex PCR; TCRdb stores just in-frame clones and leaves some out. The table lists around 200,000 clones, 90% to 95% of them singletons. Sequencing used peripheral blood, obtained 28 days after the second AZD1222 dose. This TCR derives from an adult who received the AZD1222 COVID-19 vaccine.

The CDR3 DNA sequence: TGTGCCAGCAGTTTTCGGTCAGGGGGACAGCCCCAGCATTTT. It yields the protein CASSFRSGGQPQHF. V gene TRBV28 combines with J gene TRBJ1-5; 7 bases fit TRBD1. The CDR3 has 14 amino acids. Germline CDR1 MDHEN, CDR2 SYDVKM. V was clipped by 3 bases and J by 7 bases; unmatched bases: 6.